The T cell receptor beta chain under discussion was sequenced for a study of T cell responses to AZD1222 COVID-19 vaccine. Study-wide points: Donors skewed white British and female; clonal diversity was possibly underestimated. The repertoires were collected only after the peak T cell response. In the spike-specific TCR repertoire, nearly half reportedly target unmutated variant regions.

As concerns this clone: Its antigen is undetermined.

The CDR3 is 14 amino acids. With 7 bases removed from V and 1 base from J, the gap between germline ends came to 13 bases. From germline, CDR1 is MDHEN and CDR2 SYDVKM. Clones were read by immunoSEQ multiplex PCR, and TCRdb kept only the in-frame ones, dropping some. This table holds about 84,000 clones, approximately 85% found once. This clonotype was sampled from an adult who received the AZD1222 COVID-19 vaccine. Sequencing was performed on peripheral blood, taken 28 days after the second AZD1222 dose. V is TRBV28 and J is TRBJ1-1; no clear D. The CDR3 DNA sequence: TGTGCCAGCACCTTCGTCGCAGCGAACACTGAAGCTTTCTTT. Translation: CASTFVAANTEAFF.